This entry features one T cell receptor beta chain sequence. Its antigen is currently unknown. The data derive from a study of CD8+ T cells in alopecia areata. In each case, RNA was isolated and then reverse transcribed into cDNA as the sequencing template. TCRdb keeps only in-frame clones here, not all; method: immunoSEQ multiplex PCR. The data show over 120,000 clones, approximately 51% seen once. PBMCs provided sorted CD4+ and CD8+ T cells. Study findings and constraints: Mouse data revealed clearer TCR sharing than patient data did, a gap possibly tied to HLA. The study found higher clonality in lesional than normal scalp, especially in alopecia totalis/universalis. Scalp sequencing also captures normal skin's resident alphabeta T cells.

The V and J ends lost 6 bases and 7 bases respectively, with 19 bases between them. Per germline, CDR1 MNHEY and CDR2 SVGAGI. This CDR3 spans 15 amino acids. The chain uses TRBV6-5 and TRBJ1-5; TRBD1 is a possible D gene (6 bases). The sequences come from CD4+ T cells sorted from blood, collected at week 0. The origin of this receptor is a human donor with alopecia areata. The CDR3 DNA is TGTGCCAGCAGCCTAATACAGGGTGTCGGACAGCCCCAGCATTTT. It is translated as CASSLIQGVGQPQHF.